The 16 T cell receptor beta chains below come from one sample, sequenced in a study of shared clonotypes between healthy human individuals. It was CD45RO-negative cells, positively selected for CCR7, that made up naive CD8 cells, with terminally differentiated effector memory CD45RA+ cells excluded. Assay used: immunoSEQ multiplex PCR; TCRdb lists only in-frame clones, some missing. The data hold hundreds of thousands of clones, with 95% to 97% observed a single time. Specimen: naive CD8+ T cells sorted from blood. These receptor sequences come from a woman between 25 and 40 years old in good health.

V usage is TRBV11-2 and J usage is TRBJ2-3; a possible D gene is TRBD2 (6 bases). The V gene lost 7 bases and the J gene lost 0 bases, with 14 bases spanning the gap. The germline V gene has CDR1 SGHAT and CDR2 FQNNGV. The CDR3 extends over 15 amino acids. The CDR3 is CASNPLGTSTDTQYF. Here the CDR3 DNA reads TGTGCCAGCAACCCACTGGGGACTAGCACAGATACGCAGTATTTT.

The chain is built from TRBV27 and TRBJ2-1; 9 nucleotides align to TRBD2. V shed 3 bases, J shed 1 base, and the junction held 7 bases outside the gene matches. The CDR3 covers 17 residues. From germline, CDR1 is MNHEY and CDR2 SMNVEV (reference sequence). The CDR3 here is CASSFVAGVRSYNEQFF. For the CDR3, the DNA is TGTGCCAGCAGTTTCGTAGCGGGAGTTAGGTCCTACAATGAGCAGTTCTTC.

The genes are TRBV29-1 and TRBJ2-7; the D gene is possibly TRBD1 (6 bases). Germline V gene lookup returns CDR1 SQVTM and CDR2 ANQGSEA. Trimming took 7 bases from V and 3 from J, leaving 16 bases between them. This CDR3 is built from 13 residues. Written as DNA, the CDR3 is TGCAGCGCGACAGGACGGTCTAACTACGAGCAGTACTTC. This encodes CSATGRSNYEQYF.

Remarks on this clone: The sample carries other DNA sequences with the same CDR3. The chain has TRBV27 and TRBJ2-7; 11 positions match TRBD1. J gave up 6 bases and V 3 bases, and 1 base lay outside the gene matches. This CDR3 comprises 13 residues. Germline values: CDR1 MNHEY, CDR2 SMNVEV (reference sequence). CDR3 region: CASSLGQGVEQYF. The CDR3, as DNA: TGTGCCAGCAGTTTGGGACAGGGGGTCGAGCAGTACTTC.

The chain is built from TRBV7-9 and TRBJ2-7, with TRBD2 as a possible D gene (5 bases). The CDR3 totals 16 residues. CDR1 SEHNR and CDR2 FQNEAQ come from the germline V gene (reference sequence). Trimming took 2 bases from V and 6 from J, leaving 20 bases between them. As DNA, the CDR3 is TGTGCCAGCAGCTTAAAAGCGGACTCCCTACCTGGCGAGCAGTACTTC. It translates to CASSLKADSLPGEQYF.

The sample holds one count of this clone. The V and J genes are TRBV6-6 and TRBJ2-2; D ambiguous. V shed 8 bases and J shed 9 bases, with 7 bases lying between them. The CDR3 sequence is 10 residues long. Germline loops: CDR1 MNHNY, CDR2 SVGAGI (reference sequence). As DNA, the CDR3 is TGTGCCAGCGGAAATAGGGAGCTGTTTTTT. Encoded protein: CASGNRELFF.

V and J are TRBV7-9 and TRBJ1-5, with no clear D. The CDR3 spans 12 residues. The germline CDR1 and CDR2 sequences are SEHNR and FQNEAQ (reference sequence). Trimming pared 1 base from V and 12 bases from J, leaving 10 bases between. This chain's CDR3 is CASSLDRRNQHF. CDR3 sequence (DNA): TGTGCCAGCAGCTTAGATCGACGGAACCAGCATTTT. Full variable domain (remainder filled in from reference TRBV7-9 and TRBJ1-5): DTGVSQNPRHKITKRGQNVTFRCDPISEHNRLYWYRQTLGQGPEFLTYFQNEAQLEKSRLLSDRFSAERPKGSFSTLEIQRTEQGDSAMYLCASSLDRRNQHFGDGTRLSIL.

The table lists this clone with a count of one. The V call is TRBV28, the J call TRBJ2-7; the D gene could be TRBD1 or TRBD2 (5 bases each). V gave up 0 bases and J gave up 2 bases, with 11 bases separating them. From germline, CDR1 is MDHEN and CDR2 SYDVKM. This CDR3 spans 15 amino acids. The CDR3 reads CASSLWQVGAYEQYF. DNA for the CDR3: TGTGCCAGCAGTTTATGGCAGGTGGGGGCCTACGAGCAGTACTTC.

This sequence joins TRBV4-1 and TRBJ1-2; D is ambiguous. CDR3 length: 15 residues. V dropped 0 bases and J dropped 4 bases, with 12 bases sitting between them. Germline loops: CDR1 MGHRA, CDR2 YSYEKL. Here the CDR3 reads CASSQDYGSVYGYTF. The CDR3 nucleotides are TGCGCCAGCAGCCAAGATTACGGTTCGGTCTATGGCTACACCTTC.

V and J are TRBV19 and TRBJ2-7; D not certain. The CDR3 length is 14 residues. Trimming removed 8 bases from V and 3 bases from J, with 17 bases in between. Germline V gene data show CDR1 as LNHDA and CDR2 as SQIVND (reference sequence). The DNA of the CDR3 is TGTGCCAGTTCCTCCCGGGTGGGGTACTACGAGCAGTACTTC. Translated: CASSSRVGYYEQYF.

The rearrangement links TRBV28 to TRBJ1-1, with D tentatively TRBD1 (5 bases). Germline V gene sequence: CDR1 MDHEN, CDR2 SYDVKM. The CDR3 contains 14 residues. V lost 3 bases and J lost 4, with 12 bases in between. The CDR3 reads CASSLSRVGTEAFF. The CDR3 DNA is TGTGCCAGCAGTTTGTCCAGGGTGGGCACTGAAGCTTTCTTT. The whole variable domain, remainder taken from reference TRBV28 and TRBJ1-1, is DVKVTQSSRYLVKRTGEKVFLECVQDMDHENMFWYRQDPGLGLRLIYFSYDVKMKEKGDIPEGYSVSREKKERFSLILESASTNQTSMYLCASSLSRVGTEAFFGQGTRLTVV.

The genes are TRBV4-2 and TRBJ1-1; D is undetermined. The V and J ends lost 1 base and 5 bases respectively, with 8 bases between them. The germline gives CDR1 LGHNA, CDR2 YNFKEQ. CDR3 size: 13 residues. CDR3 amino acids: CASSQGEGTEAFF. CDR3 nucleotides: TGTGCCAGCAGCCAAGGCGAAGGGACTGAAGCTTTCTTT.

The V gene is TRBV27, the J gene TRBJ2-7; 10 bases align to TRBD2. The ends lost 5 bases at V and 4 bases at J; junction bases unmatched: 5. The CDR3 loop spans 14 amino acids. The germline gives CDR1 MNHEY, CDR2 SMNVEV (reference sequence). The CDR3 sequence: CASSGLAGVYEQYF. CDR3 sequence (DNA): TGTGCCAGCAGTGGCCTAGCGGGAGTTTACGAGCAGTACTTC.

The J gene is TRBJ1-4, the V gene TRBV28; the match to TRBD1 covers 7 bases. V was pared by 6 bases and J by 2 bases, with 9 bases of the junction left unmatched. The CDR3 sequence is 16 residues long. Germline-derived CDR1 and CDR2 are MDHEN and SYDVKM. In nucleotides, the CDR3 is TGTGCCAGCAGACTAGACAGGGAAGCTACTAATGAAAAACTGTTTTTT. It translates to CASRLDREATNEKLFF.

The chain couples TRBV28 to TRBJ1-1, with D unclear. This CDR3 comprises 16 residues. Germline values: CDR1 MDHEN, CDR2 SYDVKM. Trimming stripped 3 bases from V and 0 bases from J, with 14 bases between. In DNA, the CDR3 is TGTGCCAGCAGTTTTCGGGGTGATAACTTGAACACTGAAGCTTTCTTT. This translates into CASSFRGDNLNTEAFF.

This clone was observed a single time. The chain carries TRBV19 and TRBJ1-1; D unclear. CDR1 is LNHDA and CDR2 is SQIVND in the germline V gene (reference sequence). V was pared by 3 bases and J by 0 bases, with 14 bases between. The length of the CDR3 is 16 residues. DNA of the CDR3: TGTGCCAGTAGTATGTTAAGCGGGAGCTTGAACACTGAAGCTTTCTTT. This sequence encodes CASSMLSGSLNTEAFF.